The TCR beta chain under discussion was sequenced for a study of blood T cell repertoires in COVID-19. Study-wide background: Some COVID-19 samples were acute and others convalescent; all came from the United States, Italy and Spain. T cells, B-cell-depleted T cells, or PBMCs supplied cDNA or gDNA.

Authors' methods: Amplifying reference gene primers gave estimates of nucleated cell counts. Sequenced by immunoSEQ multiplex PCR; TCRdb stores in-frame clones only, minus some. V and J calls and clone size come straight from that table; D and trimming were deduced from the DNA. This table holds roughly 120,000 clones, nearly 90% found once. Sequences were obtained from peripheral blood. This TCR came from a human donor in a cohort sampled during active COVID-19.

CDR3 sequence: CASSLGGSVQETQYF. CDR3 DNA sequence: TGTGCCAGCAGTTTAGGGGGCAGCGTCCAAGAGACCCAGTACTTC. The chain joins TRBV28 to TRBJ2-5, with D possibly matching TRBD1 (6 bases). Deletions cut 2 bases from V and 1 base from J, with 11 bases between. This CDR3 spans 15 amino acids. Germline V gives CDR1 MDHEN, CDR2 SYDVKM.